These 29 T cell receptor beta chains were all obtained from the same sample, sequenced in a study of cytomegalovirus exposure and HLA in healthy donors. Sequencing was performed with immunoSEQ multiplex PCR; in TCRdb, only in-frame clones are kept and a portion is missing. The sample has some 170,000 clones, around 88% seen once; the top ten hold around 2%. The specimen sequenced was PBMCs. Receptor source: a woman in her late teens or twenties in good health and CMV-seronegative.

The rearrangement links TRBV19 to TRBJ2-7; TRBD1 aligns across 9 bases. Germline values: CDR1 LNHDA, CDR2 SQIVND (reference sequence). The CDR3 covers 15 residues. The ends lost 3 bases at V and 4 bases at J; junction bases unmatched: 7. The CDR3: CASSIYGTGTYEQYF. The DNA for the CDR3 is TGTGCCAGTAGTATTTACGGGACAGGGACGTACGAGCAGTACTTC.

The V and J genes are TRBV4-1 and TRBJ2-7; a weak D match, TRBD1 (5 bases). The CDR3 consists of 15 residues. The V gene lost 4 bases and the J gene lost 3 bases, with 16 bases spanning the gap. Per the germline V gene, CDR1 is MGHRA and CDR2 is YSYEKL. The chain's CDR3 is CASSLSRREGYEQYF. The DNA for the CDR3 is TGCGCCAGCAGCCTTTCCCGCAGGGAAGGCTACGAGCAGTACTTC.

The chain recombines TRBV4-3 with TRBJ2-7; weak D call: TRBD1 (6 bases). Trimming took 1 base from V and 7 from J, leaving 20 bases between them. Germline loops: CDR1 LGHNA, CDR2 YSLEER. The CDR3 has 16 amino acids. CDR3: CASSQAGAGELWEQYF. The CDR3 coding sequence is TGCGCCAGCAGCCAAGCAGGGGCTGGGGAACTGTGGGAGCAGTACTTC.

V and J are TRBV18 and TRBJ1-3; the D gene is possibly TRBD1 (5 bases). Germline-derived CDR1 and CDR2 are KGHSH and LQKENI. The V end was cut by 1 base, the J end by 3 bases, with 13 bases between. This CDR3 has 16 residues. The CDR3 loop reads CASSPRQGGFGNTIYF. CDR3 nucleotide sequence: TGTGCCAGCTCACCACGGCAGGGCGGCTTTGGAAACACCATATATTTT.

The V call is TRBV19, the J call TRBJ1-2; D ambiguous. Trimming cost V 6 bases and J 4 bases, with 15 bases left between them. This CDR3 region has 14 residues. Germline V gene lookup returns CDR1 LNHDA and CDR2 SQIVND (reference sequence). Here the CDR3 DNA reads TGTGCCAGTAGAGGTTACGGGGAAGTCTATGGCTACACCTTC. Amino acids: CASRGYGEVYGYTF.

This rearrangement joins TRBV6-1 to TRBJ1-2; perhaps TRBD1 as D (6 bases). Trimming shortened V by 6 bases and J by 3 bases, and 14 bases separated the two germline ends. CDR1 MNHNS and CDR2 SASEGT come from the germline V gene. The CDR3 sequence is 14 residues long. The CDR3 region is CASRQDSFYYGYTF. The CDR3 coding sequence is TGTGCCAGCAGGCAGGACAGTTTCTACTATGGCTACACCTTC.

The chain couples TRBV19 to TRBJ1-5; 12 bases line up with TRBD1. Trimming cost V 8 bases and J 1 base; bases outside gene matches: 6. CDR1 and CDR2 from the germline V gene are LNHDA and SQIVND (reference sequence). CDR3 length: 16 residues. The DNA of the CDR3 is TGTGCCAGTCAGGGACAGGGGGCGCGAAGCAATCAGCCCCAGCATTTT. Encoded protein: CASQGQGARSNQPQHF.

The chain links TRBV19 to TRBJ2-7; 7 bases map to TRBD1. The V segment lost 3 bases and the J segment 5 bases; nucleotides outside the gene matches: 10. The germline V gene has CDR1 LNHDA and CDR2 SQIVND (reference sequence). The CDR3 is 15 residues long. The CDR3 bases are TGTGCCAGTAGTATCCGGACAGGCTGGGGGAACGAGCAGTACTTC. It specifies CASSIRTGWGNEQYF.

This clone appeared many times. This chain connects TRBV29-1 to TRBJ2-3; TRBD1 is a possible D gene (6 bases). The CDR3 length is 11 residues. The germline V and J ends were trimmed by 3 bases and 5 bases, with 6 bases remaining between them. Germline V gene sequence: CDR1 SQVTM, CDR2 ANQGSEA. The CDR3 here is CSVDRGDTQYF. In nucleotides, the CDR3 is TGCAGCGTTGACAGGGGAGATACGCAGTATTTT.

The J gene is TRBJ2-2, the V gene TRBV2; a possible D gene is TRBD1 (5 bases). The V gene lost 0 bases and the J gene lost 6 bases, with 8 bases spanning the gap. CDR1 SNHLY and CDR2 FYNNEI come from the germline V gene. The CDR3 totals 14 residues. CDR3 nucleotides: TGTGCCAGCAGTGAAGCGGGGCAGGCCGGGGAGCTGTTTTTT. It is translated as CASSEAGQAGELFF. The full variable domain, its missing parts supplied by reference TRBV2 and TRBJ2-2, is EPEVTQTPSHQVTQMGQEVILRCVPISNHLYFYWYRQILGQKVEFLVSFYNNEISEKSEIFDDQFSVERPDGSNFTLKIRSTKLEDSAMYFCASSEAGQAGELFFGEGSRLTVL.

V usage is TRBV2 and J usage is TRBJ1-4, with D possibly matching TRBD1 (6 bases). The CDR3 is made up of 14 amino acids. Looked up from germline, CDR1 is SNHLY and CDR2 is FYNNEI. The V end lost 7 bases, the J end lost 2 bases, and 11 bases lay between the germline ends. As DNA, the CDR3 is TGTGCCAGCACAGAGGGGGGGACTAATGAAAAACTGTTTTTT. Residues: CASTEGGTNEKLFF.

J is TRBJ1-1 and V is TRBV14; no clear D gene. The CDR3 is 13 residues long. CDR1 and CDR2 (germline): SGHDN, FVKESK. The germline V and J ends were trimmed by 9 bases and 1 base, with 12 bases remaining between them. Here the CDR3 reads CARQPNTNTEAFF. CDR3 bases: TGTGCCAGACAGCCGAATACGAACACTGAAGCTTTCTTT.

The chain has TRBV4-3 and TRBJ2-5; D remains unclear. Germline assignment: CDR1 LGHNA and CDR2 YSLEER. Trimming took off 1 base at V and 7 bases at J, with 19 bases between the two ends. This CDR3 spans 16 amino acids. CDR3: CASSQGSHPRYWTQYF. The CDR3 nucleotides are TGCGCCAGCAGCCAAGGTTCTCACCCCCGATACTGGACCCAGTACTTC.

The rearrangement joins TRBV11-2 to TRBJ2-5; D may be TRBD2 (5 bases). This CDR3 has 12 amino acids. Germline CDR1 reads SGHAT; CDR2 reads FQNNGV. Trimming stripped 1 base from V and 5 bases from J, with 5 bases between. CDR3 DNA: TGTGCCAGCAGCTTAGGGAGGGAGACCCAGTACTTC. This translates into CASSLGRETQYF.

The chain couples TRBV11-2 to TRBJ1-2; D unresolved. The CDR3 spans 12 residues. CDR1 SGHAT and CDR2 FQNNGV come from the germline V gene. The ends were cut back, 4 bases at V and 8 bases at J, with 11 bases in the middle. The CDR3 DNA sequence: TGTGCCAGCAGCTCTTCAGGTCACGGCTACACCTTC. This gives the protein CASSSSGHGYTF.

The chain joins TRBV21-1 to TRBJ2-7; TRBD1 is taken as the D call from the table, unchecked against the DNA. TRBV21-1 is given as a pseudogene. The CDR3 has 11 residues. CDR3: CASPDRPRQYF. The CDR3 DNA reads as TGTGCCAGCCCGGACAGACCTAGGCAGTACTTC.

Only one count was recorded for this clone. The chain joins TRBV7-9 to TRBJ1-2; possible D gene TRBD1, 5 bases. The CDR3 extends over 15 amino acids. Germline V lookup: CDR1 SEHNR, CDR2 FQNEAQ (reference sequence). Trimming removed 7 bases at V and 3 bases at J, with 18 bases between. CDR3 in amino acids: CASNHPERGDYGYTF. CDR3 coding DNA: TGTGCCAGCAACCACCCTGAAAGGGGTGACTATGGCTACACCTTC.

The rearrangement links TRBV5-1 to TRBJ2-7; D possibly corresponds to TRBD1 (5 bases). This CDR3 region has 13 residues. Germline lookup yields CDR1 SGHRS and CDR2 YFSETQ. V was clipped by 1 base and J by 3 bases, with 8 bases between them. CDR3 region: CASSLTGFYEQYF. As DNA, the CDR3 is TGCGCCAGCAGCTTGACAGGCTTCTACGAGCAGTACTTC.

CDR3 amino acids: CASSLVGRQVPNTGELFF. CDR3 sequence (DNA): TGTGCCAGCAGCTTAGTAGGGAGACAGGTTCCGAACACCGGGGAGCTGTTTTTT. The J gene is TRBJ2-2, the V gene TRBV11-2; D may be TRBD1 (6 bases). The CDR3 length is 18 residues. Germline V lookup: CDR1 SGHAT, CDR2 FQNNGV. Trimming removed 1 base from V and 0 bases from J, with 15 bases in between.

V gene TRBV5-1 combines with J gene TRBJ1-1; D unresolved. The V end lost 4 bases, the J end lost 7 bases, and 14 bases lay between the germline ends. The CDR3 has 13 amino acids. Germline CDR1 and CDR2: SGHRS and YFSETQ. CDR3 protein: CASSLWTGVEAFF. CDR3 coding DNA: TGCGCCAGCAGCCTATGGACGGGAGTTGAAGCTTTCTTT. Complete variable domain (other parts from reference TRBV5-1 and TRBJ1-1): KAGVTQTPRYLIKTRGQQVTLSCSPISGHRSVSWYQQTPGQGLQFLFEYFSETQRNKGNFPGRFSGRQFSNSRSEMNVSTLELGDSALYLCASSLWTGVEAFFGQGTRLTVV.

CDR3 protein: CASSLDIGAANTEAFF. CDR3 DNA sequence: TGTGCCAGCAGCTTAGACATTGGGGCGGCGAACACTGAAGCTTTCTTT. J is TRBJ1-1 and V is TRBV5-8, with TRBD1 as a possible D gene (5 bases). There are 16 residues in the CDR3. From germline, CDR1 is SGHTS and CDR2 YDEGEE. Between the trimmed V and J ends, which lost 2 bases and 1 base, there was a span of 15 bases.

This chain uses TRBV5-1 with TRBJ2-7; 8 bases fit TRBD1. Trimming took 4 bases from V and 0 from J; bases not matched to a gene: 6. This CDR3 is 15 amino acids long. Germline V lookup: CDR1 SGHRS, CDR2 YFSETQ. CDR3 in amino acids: CASSAPGQDSYEQYF. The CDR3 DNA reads TGCGCCAGCAGCGCTCCGGGACAGGACTCCTACGAGCAGTACTTC.

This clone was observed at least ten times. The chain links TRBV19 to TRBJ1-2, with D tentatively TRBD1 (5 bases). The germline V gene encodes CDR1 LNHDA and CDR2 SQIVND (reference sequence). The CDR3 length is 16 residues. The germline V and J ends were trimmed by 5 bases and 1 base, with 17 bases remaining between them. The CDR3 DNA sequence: TGTGCCAGTAGTCACTTTCCCCCGACAGTTAACTATGGCTACACCTTC. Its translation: CASSHFPPTVNYGYTF.

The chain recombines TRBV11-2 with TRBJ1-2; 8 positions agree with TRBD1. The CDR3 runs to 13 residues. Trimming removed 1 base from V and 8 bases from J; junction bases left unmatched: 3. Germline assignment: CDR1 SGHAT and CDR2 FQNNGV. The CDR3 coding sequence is TGTGCCAGCAGCTTAGCAGGGGGCGGCGGCTACACCTTC. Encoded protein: CASSLAGGGGYTF.

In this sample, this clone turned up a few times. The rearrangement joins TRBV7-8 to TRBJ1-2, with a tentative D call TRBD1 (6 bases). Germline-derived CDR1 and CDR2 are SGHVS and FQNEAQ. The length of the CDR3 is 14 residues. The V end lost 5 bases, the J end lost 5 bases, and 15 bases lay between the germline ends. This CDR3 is CASSLGQLDYGYTF. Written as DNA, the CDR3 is TGTGCCAGCAGCCTAGGACAGCTTGATTATGGCTACACCTTC. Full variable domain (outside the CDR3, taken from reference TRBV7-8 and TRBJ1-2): GAGVSQSPRYKVAKRGQDVALRCDPISGHVSLFWYQQALGQGPEFLTYFQNEAQLDKSGLPSDRFFAERPEGSVSTLKIQRTQQEDSAVYLCASSLGQLDYGYTFGSGTRLTVV.

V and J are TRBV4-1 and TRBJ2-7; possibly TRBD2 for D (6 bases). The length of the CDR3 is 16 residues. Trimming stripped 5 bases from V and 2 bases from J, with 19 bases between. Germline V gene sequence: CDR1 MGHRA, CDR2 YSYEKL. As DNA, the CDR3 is TGCGCCAGCAGCTCTGACGCCGGGACGGGGGCCTACGAGCAGTACTTC. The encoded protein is CASSSDAGTGAYEQYF.

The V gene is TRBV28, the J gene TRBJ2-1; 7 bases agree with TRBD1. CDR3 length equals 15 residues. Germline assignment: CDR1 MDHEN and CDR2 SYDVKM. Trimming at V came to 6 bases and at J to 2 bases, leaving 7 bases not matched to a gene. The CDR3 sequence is CASSVTGSPYNEQFF. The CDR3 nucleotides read TGTGCCAGCAGCGTGACAGGGAGTCCCTACAATGAGCAGTTCTTC.

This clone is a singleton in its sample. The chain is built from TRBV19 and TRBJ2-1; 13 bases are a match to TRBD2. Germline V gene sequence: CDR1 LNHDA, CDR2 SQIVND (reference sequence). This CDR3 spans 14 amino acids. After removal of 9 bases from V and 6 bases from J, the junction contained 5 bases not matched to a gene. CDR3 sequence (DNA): TGTGCCAGCACCGGGACTAGCGGGGCCAATGAGCAGTTCTTC. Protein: CASTGTSGANEQFF.

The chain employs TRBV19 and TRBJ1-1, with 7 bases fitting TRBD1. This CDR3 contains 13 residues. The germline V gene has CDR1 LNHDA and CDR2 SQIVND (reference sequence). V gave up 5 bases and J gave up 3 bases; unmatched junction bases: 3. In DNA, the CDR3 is TGTGCCAGTAGTTTCGACAGGGACACTGAAGCTTTCTTT. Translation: CASSFDRDTEAFF.